A single TCR beta chain is shown here with its context. Its antigen remains unknown. This entry is derived from a study of persistence of HIV-infected CD4 T cells. Study in general: Isolated cells were CMV- and HIV-1 Gag-responding CD4+ T cells. A median of about eight years of suppressive ART preceded sampling.

The immunoSEQ assay was version 4, run in survey mode. Here immunoSEQ multiplex PCR was the method, and the copy in TCRdb shows in-frame clones only, minus some. The sample records 30,000 to 35,000 clones, around 82% being singletons. Overlapping HIV-1 Gag 15-mer peptides at approximately 0.96 ug per peptide per mL were used. CD40L-negative CD69-negative CD45RO-high memory CD4+ T cells were sorted as populations depleted of antigen-responding cells. For at least 4 years, plasma HIV-1 RNA was undetectable (<50 copies/mL). Inclusion required CMV-positive serology and CD4+ counts above 400 cells/uL. The clonotype originates from an adult woman with HIV who was CMV-seropositive. Here the sequenced sample was CD4+ T cells sorted from PBMCs after 18-hour stimulation, taken from a patient who received antiretroviral therapy.

Here the CDR3 DNA reads TGCGCCAGCAGCCCCGGGACTAGCCTATCCACAGATACGCAGTATTTT. Translating gives CASSPGTSLSTDTQYF. The rearrangement joins TRBV5-1 to TRBJ2-3; TRBD2 matches at 9 bases. Germline V CDR1 and CDR2: SGHRS, YFSETQ. The CDR3 is made up of 16 amino acids. The J segment lost 2 bases and the V segment lost 4 bases, leaving 8 bases of the junction unmatched.